These 31 T cell receptor beta chains originate from one sample sequenced in a study of beta chain features in type 1 diabetes. Reverse transcription of all isolated RNA meant that expressed TCRB transcripts were sequenced. Clones were read by immunoSEQ multiplex PCR, and TCRdb kept only the in-frame ones, dropping some. The data show 680,000 or so clones, 10% to 15% seen once. Their antigens are not known. Study-wide results and limits: Among all four CD4+ subsets, Type 1 diabetes patients had TCRB CDR3s that were moderately but significantly shorter.

Sequenced input: naive CD4+ T cells from blood. Every receptor here comes from a man aged 18 to 30 with type 1 diabetes.

In DNA, the CDR3 is TGCGCCAGCAGCTTGGCCGGAGCTGGACCGGGAACAGATACGCAGTATTTT. This codes for CASSLAGAGPGTDTQYF. The rearrangement links TRBV5-1 to TRBJ2-3, with D maybe TRBD2 (5 bases). Germline-derived CDR1 and CDR2 are SGHRS and YFSETQ. The V gene lost 0 bases and the J gene lost 3 bases, with 17 bases spanning the gap. The CDR3 length is 17 residues.

The rearrangement links TRBV7-9 to TRBJ1-5; D might be TRBD1 (5 bases). From germline, CDR1 is SEHNR and CDR2 FQNEAQ (reference sequence). Trimming took off 3 bases at V and 6 bases at J, with 12 bases between the two ends. The CDR3 contains 14 residues. The CDR3 DNA reads as TGTGCCAGCAGCTTCTCCGGGGCTGGTCAGCCCCAGCATTTT. Translation gives CASSFSGAGQPQHF. The whole variable domain, filled in from reference TRBV7-9 and TRBJ1-5, reads DTGVSQNPRHKITKRGQNVTFRCDPISEHNRLYWYRQTLGQGPEFLTYFQNEAQLEKSRLLSDRFSAERPKGSFSTLEIQRTEQGDSAMYLCASSFSGAGQPQHFGDGTRLSIL.

CDR3 in amino acids: CAWRQPGQMNTEAFF. CDR3 DNA: TGTGCCTGGAGACAACCCGGACAGATGAACACTGAAGCTTTCTTT. The chain recombines TRBV30 with TRBJ1-1, with D possibly TRBD1 on 6 matching bases. V shed 3 bases and J shed 0 bases, with 14 bases lying between them. Germline CDR1 and CDR2: GTSNPN and SVGIG (reference sequence). The CDR3 extends over 15 amino acids. Full variable domain (rest looked up from reference TRBV30 and TRBJ1-1): SQTIHQWPATLVQPVGSPLSLECTVEGTSNPNLYWYRQAAGRGLQLLFYSVGIGQISSEVPQNLSASRPQDRQFILSSKKLLLSDSGFYLCAWRQPGQMNTEAFFGQGTRLTVV.

This clone was counted only a few times. The chain recombines TRBV4-1 with TRBJ2-5, with D possibly being TRBD1 (5 bases). Trimming shortened V by 2 bases and J by 0 bases, and 7 bases separated the two germline ends. There are 14 residues in the CDR3. Germline V gene lookup returns CDR1 MGHRA and CDR2 YSYEKL. The CDR3 loop reads CASSQTGYQETQYF. The CDR3, as DNA: TGCGCCAGCAGCCAAACAGGTTACCAAGAGACCCAGTACTTC.

The V and J genes are TRBV9 and TRBJ2-7; TRBD1 agrees at 8 bases. Germline V gene data show CDR1 as SGDLS and CDR2 as YYNGEE. V dropped 4 bases and J dropped 2; count of bases not matched to a gene: 5. The CDR3 has 14 amino acids. The DNA of the CDR3 is TGTGCCAGCAGCACCGGGACAGGTCCCTACGAGCAGTACTTC. As protein: CASSTGTGPYEQYF.

This clone was detected only a few times. This chain links TRBV6-1 with TRBJ1-1; D is ambiguous. The CDR3 sequence is 13 residues long. Germline V CDR1 and CDR2: MNHNS, SASEGT. V lost 4 bases and J 2 bases, leaving 8 bases between the germline ends. The CDR3 coding sequence is TGTGCCAGCAGTGGCATGACCAACACTGAAGCTTTCTTT. Translating it yields CASSGMTNTEAFF.

This clone has a handful of counts. The chain couples TRBV2 to TRBJ2-1; a possible D gene is TRBD1 (5 bases). The germline V gene encodes CDR1 SNHLY and CDR2 FYNNEI. The V and J ends lost 11 bases and 8 bases respectively, with 16 bases between them. The CDR3 consists of 12 residues. DNA of the CDR3: TGTGCCGGGCAGGGTTTTTGGGATGAGCAGTTCTTC. It is translated as CAGQGFWDEQFF.

The rearrangement joins TRBV6-5 to TRBJ2-3; a weak D match, TRBD1 (5 bases). The CDR3 consists of 15 residues. Trimming left V 0 bases short and J 7 bases short, with 14 bases between. The V gene's germline CDR1 is MNHEY and CDR2 SVGAGI. The CDR3: CASSYSSRGPYTQYF. The CDR3 DNA sequence: TGTGCCAGCAGTTACTCTTCTAGGGGCCCCTATACGCAGTATTTT.

This sequence joins TRBV14 and TRBJ2-7; perhaps TRBD2 as D (5 bases). Germline V lookup: CDR1 SGHDN, CDR2 FVKESK. This CDR3 is built from 13 residues. Trimming left V 1 base short and J 9 bases short, with 13 bases between. The CDR3 loop reads CASSQGRLKRQYF. The CDR3 nucleotides are TGTGCCAGCAGCCAAGGGAGACTAAAGCGGCAGTACTTC.

V is TRBV19 and J is TRBJ2-1; no definite D call. V was trimmed by 1 base and J by 4 bases, leaving 11 bases between them. This CDR3 contains 15 residues. CDR1 LNHDA and CDR2 SQIVND come from the germline V gene (reference sequence). The CDR3 DNA follows: TGTGCCAGTAGTATAGTAGCTAACACATACAATGAGCAGTTCTTC. Translation: CASSIVANTYNEQFF. Combining the CDR3 with reference TRBV19 and TRBJ2-1 gives the whole variable domain DGGITQSPKYLFRKEGQNVTLSCEQNLNHDAMYWYRQDPGQGLRLIYYSQIVNDFQKGDIAEGYSVSREKKESFPLTVTSAQKNPTAFYLCASSIVANTYNEQFFGPGTRLTVL.

The chain has TRBV6-6 and TRBJ2-7; 8 bases fit TRBD1. Germline V gene sequence: CDR1 MNHNY, CDR2 SVGAGI (reference sequence). The CDR3 has 15 amino acids. V dropped 0 bases and J dropped 1; count of bases not matched to a gene: 2. The CDR3 bases are TGTGCCAGCAGTTACTCCCGGGACAGGTCCTACGAGCAGTACTTC. It is translated as CASSYSRDRSYEQYF.

In this sample, this clone turned up a few times. DNA for the CDR3: TGCGCCAGCAGCTTGGCCGGGGCCAGCTATGGCTACACCTTC. This encodes CASSLAGASYGYTF. The chain joins TRBV5-1 to TRBJ1-2; maybe TRBD1 (5 bases). Germline CDR1 and CDR2: SGHRS and YFSETQ. V lost 0 bases and J 4 bases, leaving 10 bases between the germline ends. The CDR3 is 14 amino acids.

V and J are TRBV4-1 and TRBJ1-1; D uncertain. This CDR3 comprises 13 residues. Germline V gives CDR1 MGHRA, CDR2 YSYEKL. V was pared by 0 bases and J by 3 bases, with 5 bases between. The DNA for the CDR3 is TGCGCCAGCAGCCAAGATTGGGACACTGAAGCTTTCTTT. It encodes CASSQDWDTEAFF.

V usage is TRBV5-1 and J usage is TRBJ1-1; TRBD1 matches at 12 bases. This CDR3 contains 16 residues. The V gene's germline CDR1 is SGHRS and CDR2 YFSETQ. V shed 4 bases, J shed 5 bases, and the junction held 9 bases outside the gene matches. Written as DNA, the CDR3 is TGCGCCAGCAGCAGAGGGACAGGGGGCTGGTTAACTGAAGCTTTCTTT. Its protein is CASSRGTGGWLTEAFF. The whole variable domain, remainder taken from reference TRBV5-1 and TRBJ1-1, is KAGVTQTPRYLIKTRGQQVTLSCSPISGHRSVSWYQQTPGQGLQFLFEYFSETQRNKGNFPGRFSGRQFSNSRSEMNVSTLELGDSALYLCASSRGTGGWLTEAFFGQGTRLTVV.

V usage is TRBV6-1 and J usage is TRBJ2-5; TRBD2 agrees at 7 bases. The CDR3 extends over 18 amino acids. Germline values: CDR1 MNHNS, CDR2 SASEGT. Trimming at V came to 2 bases and at J to 7 bases, leaving 19 bases not matched to a gene. The CDR3 loop is CASSELGLPGGTSGTQYF. DNA of the CDR3: TGTGCCAGCAGTGAACTGGGGCTTCCCGGGGGGACGAGTGGGACCCAGTACTTC.

CDR3 protein: CSVGGRDYSYNEQFF. The CDR3, as DNA: TGCAGCGTTGGAGGAAGGGACTACTCCTACAATGAGCAGTTCTTC. The chain couples TRBV29-1 to TRBJ2-1, with 7 bases lining up with TRBD2. CDR3 size: 15 residues. The V and J ends lost 4 bases and 0 bases, in that order; junction bases with no gene match: 6. Germline assignment: CDR1 SQVTM and CDR2 ANQGSEA.

This chain connects TRBV30 to TRBJ1-5, with no clear D. Deletions cut 3 bases from V and 3 bases from J, with 9 bases between. CDR1 is GTSNPN and CDR2 is SVGIG in the germline V gene (reference sequence). The CDR3 is made up of 13 amino acids. CDR3 sequence (DNA): TGTGCCTGGAGCACCTCCGACAATCAGCCCCAGCATTTT. Amino acid sequence: CAWSTSDNQPQHF.

The chain has TRBV19 and TRBJ2-7; TRBD2 is a possible D gene (5 bases). Trimming took 1 base from V and 0 from J, leaving 13 bases between them. The CDR3 spans 16 residues. In germline, CDR1 is LNHDA, CDR2 SQIVND (reference sequence). The CDR3 DNA reads TGTGCCAGTAGTATAGTAAACACTAGGAGCTCCTACGAGCAGTACTTC. It specifies CASSIVNTRSSYEQYF.

The chain is built from TRBV7-3 and TRBJ1-3; D gene ambiguous. This CDR3 is built from 14 residues. Deletions cut 6 bases from V and 4 bases from J, with 13 bases between. CDR1 and CDR2 (germline): SGHTA, FQGTGA. In DNA form, the CDR3 reads TGTGCCAGCAGTCCCACCGAGGCCGGAAACACCATATATTTT. Protein: CASSPTEAGNTIYF.

This chain joins TRBV4-1 and TRBJ1-1, with TRBD1 matching 7 bases. The germline CDR1 and CDR2 sequences are MGHRA and YSYEKL. J lost 2 bases, V lost 4 bases, and 10 bases had no gene match. This CDR3 is 16 amino acids long. The CDR3 protein is CASSPTGTAGNTEAFF. The DNA for the CDR3 is TGCGCCAGCAGCCCGACAGGGACGGCGGGAAACACTGAAGCTTTCTTT.

This clone was seen a few times. The chain couples TRBV30 to TRBJ1-2; tentative D call: TRBD1 (5 bases). CDR3 size: 14 residues. Trimming removed 5 bases from V and 5 bases from J, with 18 bases in between. Per germline, CDR1 GTSNPN and CDR2 SVGIG (reference sequence). This chain's CDR3 is CAWRGALIQYGYTF. The CDR3 DNA is TGTGCCTGGCGAGGGGCCTTAATTCAATATGGCTACACCTTC.

This clone occurred a few times. J is TRBJ2-7 and V is TRBV30; TRBD2 aligns across 8 bases. The CDR3 is 12 residues long. V was clipped by 5 bases and J by 1 base; unmatched bases: 1. Germline V CDR1 and CDR2: GTSNPN, SVGIG (reference sequence). In DNA, the CDR3 is TGTGCCTGGGGACTAGCTTCCTACGAGCAGTACTTC. It is translated as CAWGLASYEQYF.

The rearrangement joins TRBV5-4 to TRBJ1-1; D is undetermined. V shed 4 bases and J shed 6 bases, with 16 bases lying between them. CDR3 length equals 14 residues. The germline gives CDR1 SGHNT, CDR2 YYREEE (reference sequence). DNA of the CDR3: TGTGCCAGCAGCCCCCGGGCCGGGGTAGCTGAAGCTTTCTTT. Translated: CASSPRAGVAEAFF.

The gene calls are TRBV6-1 and TRBJ1-2; TRBD1 matches at 9 bases. Trimming removed 7 bases from V and 3 bases from J; junction bases left unmatched: 3. Germline lookup yields CDR1 MNHNS and CDR2 SASEGT. The CDR3 sequence is 13 residues long. The CDR3: CASTDRGDYGYTF. CDR3 nucleotides: TGTGCCAGCACAGACAGGGGGGACTATGGCTACACCTTC.

This chain uses TRBV5-4 with TRBJ1-2, with 8 positions matching TRBD1. The V and J ends lost 4 bases and 3 bases, in that order; junction bases with no gene match: 5. The germline V gene encodes CDR1 SGHNT and CDR2 YYREEE (reference sequence). This CDR3 has 14 amino acids. DNA of the CDR3: TGTGCCAGCAGCCCGGACAGGGTCGACTATGGCTACACCTTC. This gives the protein CASSPDRVDYGYTF. The variable domain in full, with the rest retrieved from reference TRBV5-4 and TRBJ1-2, is ETGVTQSPTHLIKTRGQQVTLRCSSQSGHNTVSWYQQALGQGPQFIFQYYREEENGRGNFPPRFSGLQFPNYSSELNVNALELDDSALYLCASSPDRVDYGYTFGSGTRLTVV.

The chain combines TRBV7-2 with TRBJ2-7, with D possibly being TRBD2 (6 bases). Trimming took off 6 bases at V and 3 bases at J, with 12 bases between the two ends. The germline gives CDR1 SGHTA, CDR2 FQGNSA. This CDR3 is built from 13 residues. The CDR3 here is CASSRSGNYEQYF. The CDR3 DNA sequence: TGTGCCAGCAGTCGTAGCGGAAACTACGAGCAGTACTTC. Based on the CDR3 plus reference TRBV7-2 and TRBJ2-7, the full variable domain is GAGVSQSPSNKVTEKGKDVELRCDPISGHTALYWYRQSLGQGLEFLIYFQGNSAPDKSGLPSDRFSAERTGGSVSTLTIQRTQQEDSAVYLCASSRSGNYEQYFGPGTRLTVT.

The chain couples TRBV5-1 to TRBJ2-7; the match to TRBD2 covers 13 bases. The CDR3 spans 15 residues. CDR1 SGHRS and CDR2 YFSETQ come from the germline V gene. V shed 4 bases, J shed 3 bases, and the junction held 4 bases outside the gene matches. The CDR3 DNA follows: TGCGCCAGCAGCGCCTGGACTAGCGGGGGCTACGAGCAGTACTTC. Residues: CASSAWTSGGYEQYF.

This clone was picked up a small number of times. The chain employs TRBV2 and TRBJ2-2; 9 bases align to TRBD1. Germline values: CDR1 SNHLY, CDR2 FYNNEI. V shed 6 bases, J shed 3 bases, and the junction held 8 bases outside the gene matches. CDR3 size: 16 residues. CDR3 nucleotide sequence: TGTGCCAGCAGAGTAACCGGGACAGGGCACACCGGGGAGCTGTTTTTT. It yields the protein CASRVTGTGHTGELFF. Full variable domain (missing parts from reference TRBV2 and TRBJ2-2): EPEVTQTPSHQVTQMGQEVILRCVPISNHLYFYWYRQILGQKVEFLVSFYNNEISEKSEIFDDQFSVERPDGSNFTLKIRSTKLEDSAMYFCASRVTGTGHTGELFFGEGSRLTVL.

This clone was counted only a few times. V is TRBV30 and J is TRBJ2-1; D not certain. Germline CDR1 reads GTSNPN; CDR2 reads SVGIG (reference sequence). The CDR3 runs to 13 residues. Trimming shortened V by 3 bases and J by 3 bases, and 9 bases separated the two germline ends. The CDR3 coding sequence is TGTGCCTGGAGCCGAGGCCACTACAATGAGCAGTTCTTC. It specifies CAWSRGHYNEQFF.

The chain couples TRBV7-2 to TRBJ1-1; 7 nucleotides match TRBD1. Germline CDR1 and CDR2: SGHTA and FQGNSA. The CDR3 runs to 15 residues. With 5 bases clipped from V and 0 bases from J, the junction kept 6 bases outside the gene matches. This CDR3 reads CASSPGQVLNTEAFF. In DNA form, the CDR3 reads TGTGCCAGCAGCCCAGGACAGGTACTGAACACTGAAGCTTTCTTT.

The V and J genes are TRBV30 and TRBJ2-1; 9 bases map to TRBD1. Germline CDR1 and CDR2: GTSNPN and SVGIG (reference sequence). The ends lost 3 bases at V and 16 bases at J; junction bases unmatched: 7. The CDR3 is 11 amino acids. The CDR3 DNA follows: TGTGCCTGGAGAACCGGGACAGGGAGATTCTTC. Translating gives CAWRTGTGRFF.